The 12 T cell receptor beta chains reported below all come from one sample, sequenced in a study of shared clonotypes between healthy human individuals (dated by TCRdb to between 2020 and 2021). Library generation was performed with the immunoSEQ multiplex PCR assay. Not all clones reach the TCRdb copy of this immuneACCESS table, which keeps in-frame sequences only. Checked studies attribute under half of the gap to unresolved V genes and leave the rest unexplained. The sample table records over a million clones; less than 99% of these occur just once. Approximately 0.38% of the sample comes from the top ten. Sample: naive CD4+ T cells sorted from blood. The meaning of the sample's cell subset or site label: CD45RA+ positively selected. These receptors came from a man aged 25-40 years in good health.

This chain connects TRBV10-3 to TRBJ1-3; no reliable D call. CDR3 size: 15 residues. Trimming removed 4 bases from V and 0 bases from J, with 10 bases in between. Germline lookup yields CDR1 ENHRY and CDR2 SYGVKD. The DNA for the CDR3 is TGTGCCATCAGTGGTGGCGGCAGCTCTGGAAACACCATATATTTT. The encoded protein is CAISGGGSSGNTIYF.

This chain uses TRBV28 with TRBJ2-3; 14 nucleotides match TRBD2. Germline lookup yields CDR1 MDHEN and CDR2 SYDVKM. The CDR3 covers 17 residues. V trimming: 6 bases; J trimming: 8 bases; junction bases outside the gene matches: 13. For the CDR3, the DNA is TGTGCCAGCAGCTCTGCACAAGGACTAGCGGGAGGTAGTACGCAGTATTTT. This codes for CASSSAQGLAGGSTQYF. The full variable domain, rest sourced from reference TRBV28 and TRBJ2-3, is DVKVTQSSRYLVKRTGEKVFLECVQDMDHENMFWYRQDPGLGLRLIYFSYDVKMKEKGDIPEGYSVSREKKERFSLILESASTNQTSMYLCASSSAQGLAGGSTQYFGPGTRLTVL.

This chain connects TRBV5-4 to TRBJ2-3, with D tentatively TRBD1 or TRBD2 (5 bases each). CDR1 and CDR2 (germline): SGHNT, YYREEE (reference sequence). CDR3 size: 15 residues. V was trimmed by 5 bases and J by 6 bases, leaving 19 bases between them. This CDR3 reads CASSFFGAAMDTQYF. The CDR3 nucleotides are TGTGCCAGCAGTTTCTTCGGGGCAGCTATGGATACGCAGTATTTT.

The gene calls are TRBV4-2 and TRBJ2-7, with 7 bases matching TRBD2. Germline V CDR1 and CDR2: LGHNA, YNFKEQ. The CDR3 has 14 residues. Trimming removed 0 bases from V and 6 bases from J; junction bases left unmatched: 5. CDR3 coding DNA: TGTGCCAGCAGCCAAGATATCGGGAGGAGCGAGCAGTACTTC. It specifies CASSQDIGRSEQYF.

This clone is a singleton in its sample. V and J are TRBV7-2 and TRBJ2-3; D call uncertain. Germline V CDR1 and CDR2: SGHTA, FQGNSA. This CDR3 is 16 amino acids long. V lost 5 bases and J 2 bases, leaving 17 bases between the germline ends. In DNA, the CDR3 is TGTGCCAGCAGCCGTAACGGCCCTTTGGTCACAGATACGCAGTATTTT. As protein: CASSRNGPLVTDTQYF.

The V and J genes are TRBV6-1 and TRBJ1-1, with D maybe TRBD1 (5 bases). V lost 2 bases and J 4 bases, leaving 11 bases between the germline ends. The CDR3 runs to 14 residues. The germline V gene has CDR1 MNHNS and CDR2 SASEGT. CDR3 loop: CASSERGMGTEAFF. DNA for the CDR3: TGTGCCAGCAGTGAAAGGGGTATGGGCACTGAAGCTTTCTTT.

This chain joins TRBV6-1 and TRBJ1-2, with D perhaps TRBD1 (5 bases). The V gene's germline CDR1 is MNHNS and CDR2 SASEGT. The CDR3 covers 14 residues. V lost 3 bases and J lost 5, with 13 bases in between. The CDR3 loop reads CASSDRGLWYGYTF. The CDR3 DNA is TGTGCCAGCAGTGATAGGGGACTTTGGTATGGCTACACCTTC.

The V gene is TRBV5-1, the J gene TRBJ2-5; a weak D match, TRBD2 (5 bases). The CDR3 is made up of 14 amino acids. Trimming cost V 3 bases and J 4 bases, with 13 bases left between them. From germline, CDR1 is SGHRS and CDR2 YFSETQ. Here the CDR3 reads CASSSGLVAETQYF. Here the CDR3 DNA reads TGCGCCAGCAGCTCTGGACTGGTCGCAGAGACCCAGTACTTC.

V usage is TRBV10-2 and J usage is TRBJ2-7; D perhaps matches TRBD1 (6 bases). Germline V gene sequence: CDR1 WSHSY, CDR2 SAAADI. The V and J ends lost 6 bases and 9 bases respectively, with 18 bases between them. The CDR3 has 13 amino acids. CDR3 loop: CASSPVDSGGQYF. CDR3 DNA: TGCGCCAGCAGCCCCGTGGACAGTGGCGGGCAGTACTTC.

This chain uses TRBV30 with TRBJ1-5, with a weak D call TRBD1 (5 bases). Per germline, CDR1 GTSNPN and CDR2 SVGIG (reference sequence). The V end lost 2 bases, the J end lost 0 bases, and 8 bases lay between the germline ends. This CDR3 has 14 amino acids. The CDR3 region has the DNA TGTGCCTGGAGTATGACAGTTAGCAATCAGCCCCAGCATTTT. This gives the protein CAWSMTVSNQPQHF. Variable domain in full (rest from reference TRBV30 and TRBJ1-5): SQTIHQWPATLVQPVGSPLSLECTVEGTSNPNLYWYRQAAGRGLQLLFYSVGIGQISSEVPQNLSASRPQDRQFILSSKKLLLSDSGFYLCAWSMTVSNQPQHFGDGTRLSIL.

The CDR3 DNA is TGTGCCAGCAGCTTCCCTAGGGCTAGCACAGATACGCAGTATTTT. It translates to CASSFPRASTDTQYF. The rearrangement uses TRBV11-2 and TRBJ2-3; no definite D call. With 3 bases removed from V and 0 bases from J, the gap between germline ends came to 10 bases. Germline V gene sequence: CDR1 SGHAT, CDR2 FQNNGV. CDR3 size: 15 residues.

The chain employs TRBV5-1 and TRBJ2-3; D is uncertain. V gave up 3 bases and J gave up 0 bases, with 8 bases separating them. Per the germline V gene, CDR1 is SGHRS and CDR2 is YFSETQ. The CDR3 runs 14 residues. CDR3 nucleotide sequence: TGCGCCAGCAGCTCGATAGCAAGCACAGATACGCAGTATTTT. Its protein product is CASSSIASTDTQYF.